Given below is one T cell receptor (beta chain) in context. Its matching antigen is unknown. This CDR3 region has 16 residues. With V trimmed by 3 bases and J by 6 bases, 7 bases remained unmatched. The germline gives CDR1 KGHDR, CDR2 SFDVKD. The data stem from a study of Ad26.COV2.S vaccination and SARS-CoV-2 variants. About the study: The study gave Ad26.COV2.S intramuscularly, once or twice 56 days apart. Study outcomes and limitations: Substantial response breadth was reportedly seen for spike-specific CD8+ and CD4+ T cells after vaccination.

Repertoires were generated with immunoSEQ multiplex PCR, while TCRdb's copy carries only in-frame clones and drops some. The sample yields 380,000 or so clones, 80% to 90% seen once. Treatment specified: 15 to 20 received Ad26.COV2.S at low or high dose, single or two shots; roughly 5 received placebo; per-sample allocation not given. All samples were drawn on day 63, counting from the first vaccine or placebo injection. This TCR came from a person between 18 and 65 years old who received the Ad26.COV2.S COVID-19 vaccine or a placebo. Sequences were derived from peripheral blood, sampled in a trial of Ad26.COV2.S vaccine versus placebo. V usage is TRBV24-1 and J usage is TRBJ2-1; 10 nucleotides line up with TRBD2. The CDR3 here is CATSDGLAGAFNEQFF. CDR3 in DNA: TGTGCCACCAGTGATGGTCTAGCGGGAGCATTCAATGAGCAGTTCTTC.